Below are 18 T cell receptor beta chains sequenced from a single sample in a study of CD8 T cell repertoires and HIV-1 epitope variants. Antigens for these TCRs are unknown. Clones were sequenced by immunoSEQ multiplex PCR, and TCRdb holds only the in-frame ones, with some missing. Seen here are about 5,800 clones, around two thirds observed once, and the top ten hold around 38%. Sequencing used cultured CD8+ T cells derived from PBMCs. The receptors come from a male donor with HIV.

The chain couples TRBV19 to TRBJ1-5; 7 positions match TRBD1. Germline values: CDR1 LNHDA, CDR2 SQIVND (reference sequence). With V trimmed by 5 bases and J by 7 bases, 11 bases remained unmatched. This CDR3 is built from 15 residues. Here the CDR3 DNA reads TGTGCCAGTAGTCCCGCAGGGGGGGCTAGGCAGCCCCAGCATTTT. Translating it yields CASSPAGGARQPQHF. The whole variable domain, remainder taken from reference TRBV19 and TRBJ1-5, is DGGITQSPKYLFRKEGQNVTLSCEQNLNHDAMYWYRQDPGQGLRLIYYSQIVNDFQKGDIAEGYSVSREKKESFPLTVTSAQKNPTAFYLCASSPAGGARQPQHFGDGTRLSIL.

The J gene is TRBJ1-6, the V gene TRBV7-3; no definite D call. The CDR3 is 15 amino acids. With 5 bases removed from V and 1 base from J, the gap between germline ends came to 9 bases. In germline, CDR1 is SGHTA, CDR2 FQGTGA. CDR3 coding DNA: TGTGCCAGCAGCGATAGGCCGTCCTATAATTCACCCCTCCACTTT. Its protein is CASSDRPSYNSPLHF.

V usage is TRBV5-6 and J usage is TRBJ2-7, with D possibly called TRBD1 or TRBD2 (5 bases each). The germline gives CDR1 SGHDT, CDR2 YYEEEE. The CDR3 sequence is 14 residues long. Trimming took off 4 bases at V and 3 bases at J, with 14 bases between the two ends. The CDR3 region is CASSVGTAHYEQYF. CDR3 nucleotides: TGTGCCAGCAGCGTCGGGACGGCACACTACGAGCAGTACTTC.

This clone has just one count. The genes are TRBV5-6 and TRBJ2-1; 7 nucleotides match TRBD2. Germline V CDR1 and CDR2: SGHDT, YYEEEE. With V trimmed by 6 bases and J by 10 bases, 16 bases remained unmatched. This CDR3 has 15 amino acids. CDR3 loop: CASNQEREGLLEQFF. DNA for the CDR3: TGTGCCAGCAATCAGGAGAGGGAGGGCCTATTGGAGCAGTTCTTC.

J is TRBJ2-1 and V is TRBV9; 7 bases match TRBD2. This CDR3 is built from 14 residues. The junction had 7 bases not matched to a gene; V was cut back by 3 bases and J by 7 bases. CDR1 is SGDLS and CDR2 is YYNGEE in the germline V gene. The CDR3 DNA reads TGTGCCAGCAGCGAGGACCTGCGGGGGAATGAGCAGTTCTTC. Its translation: CASSEDLRGNEQFF.

This clone appeared a few times. CDR3 DNA sequence: TGTGCCAGCACCCCCATCCGGGCCTCCACCGGGGAGCTGTTTTTT. This codes for CASTPIRASTGELFF. J is TRBJ2-2 and V is TRBV28, with unresolved D. The CDR3 has 15 residues. Trimming removed 7 bases from V and 4 bases from J, with 16 bases in between. Germline CDR1 MDHEN, CDR2 SYDVKM.

The V gene is TRBV6-5, the J gene TRBJ1-1; 8 bases line up with TRBD1. V lost 5 bases and J lost 4; bases outside the gene matches: 3. Germline values: CDR1 MNHEY, CDR2 SVGAGI. The CDR3 consists of 13 residues. CDR3 sequence (DNA): TGTGCCAGCAGTGCCACAGGGGGCACTGAAGCTTTCTTT. As protein: CASSATGGTEAFF.

This chain uses TRBV7-8 with TRBJ2-2; D may be TRBD1 or TRBD2 (5 bases each). The CDR3 spans 15 residues. Germline V gene lookup returns CDR1 SGHVS and CDR2 FQNEAQ. Trimming pared 1 base from V and 3 bases from J, leaving 9 bases between. Here the CDR3 DNA reads TGTGCCAGCAGCTTAGTTGGGGGTTACACCGGGGAGCTGTTTTTT. It codes for CASSLVGGYTGELFF.

This sequence joins TRBV5-4 and TRBJ2-7; the match to TRBD2 covers 10 bases. The J segment lost 3 bases and the V segment lost 4 bases, leaving 13 bases of the junction unmatched. The CDR3 is 17 residues long. Germline V gene data show CDR1 as SGHNT and CDR2 as YYREEE (reference sequence). CDR3 loop: CASSANTGTSAYYEQYF. The CDR3, as DNA: TGTGCCAGCAGCGCGAATACCGGGACTAGCGCCTACTACGAGCAGTACTTC.

J is TRBJ1-4 and V is TRBV4-1; tentatively, D is TRBD1 (6 bases). There are 15 residues in the CDR3. Per germline, CDR1 MGHRA and CDR2 YSYEKL. Trimming removed 1 base from V and 2 bases from J, with 8 bases in between. The CDR3 loop is CASSQVGATNEKLFF. The DNA of the CDR3 is TGCGCCAGCAGCCAAGTGGGGGCCACTAATGAAAAACTGTTTTTT.

V usage is TRBV11-2 and J usage is TRBJ1-1, with a tentative D call TRBD1 (5 bases). Trimming removed 0 bases from V and 5 bases from J, with 13 bases in between. The CDR3 totals 15 residues. Germline V gene lookup returns CDR1 SGHAT and CDR2 FQNNGV. The CDR3 DNA follows: TGTGCCAGCAGCTTAGATTGGCAGGGAAGGACTGAAGCTTTCTTT. It is translated as CASSLDWQGRTEAFF.

CDR3 DNA sequence: TGTGCCAGCAGTCAGGGGGGGACTGATACGCAGTATTTT. It encodes CASSQGGTDTQYF. The chain recombines TRBV27 with TRBJ2-3; D might be TRBD1 or TRBD2, each matching 7 bases. The CDR3 runs 13 residues. Trimming took 5 bases from V and 6 from J, leaving 12 bases between them. Germline CDR1 is MNHEY and CDR2 is SMNVEV (reference sequence).

By its share, this clone is medium-sized (0.01 to 0.1%). The chain couples TRBV15 to TRBJ2-7; the match to TRBD1 covers 7 bases. The trim removed 1 base at V and 2 bases at J, leaving 2 bases unmatched. From germline, CDR1 is LNHNV and CDR2 YYDKDF (reference sequence). This CDR3 is 14 amino acids long. CDR3 nucleotide sequence: TGTGCCACCAGCAGAGTTAGGGGGCCCTACGAGCAGTACTTC. Amino acids: CATSRVRGPYEQYF.

The CDR3 here is CASSLAGRDTGELFF. In DNA, the CDR3 is TGCGCCAGCAGCTTGGCTGGCAGGGACACCGGGGAGCTGTTTTTT. The chain uses TRBV5-1 and TRBJ2-2, with D perhaps TRBD1 (5 bases). The CDR3 runs 15 residues. The germline V gene has CDR1 SGHRS and CDR2 YFSETQ. The germline V and J ends were trimmed by 0 bases and 3 bases, with 9 bases remaining between them.

The chain combines TRBV28 with TRBJ2-7; D could derive from TRBD1 or TRBD2 (5 bases each). The CDR3 runs 16 residues. Trimming left V 5 bases short and J 1 base short, with 18 bases between. CDR1 is MDHEN, CDR2 SYDVKM, per germline. The CDR3 is CASSVSSGTVSYEQYF. The CDR3, as DNA: TGTGCCAGCAGTGTATCCTCCGGGACGGTGTCCTACGAGCAGTACTTC.

The V gene is TRBV5-4, the J gene TRBJ2-5; unclear D gene. TRBJ2-7 matches the DNA end more closely, so the J call is doubtful. The CDR3 contains 13 residues. Germline CDR1 SGHNT, CDR2 YYREEE (reference sequence). The CDR3 DNA reads as TGTGCCAGCAGCTTCGGGCCTACCTACGAGCAGTACTTC. It specifies CASSFGPTYEQYF.

The CDR3 DNA reads as TGTGCCAGCTCACCGACAGGGGAACTGAACACTGAAGCTTTCTTT. The encoded protein is CASSPTGELNTEAFF. This chain joins TRBV18 and TRBJ1-1; 8 nucleotides line up with TRBD1. Germline CDR1 and CDR2: KGHSH and LQKENI. This CDR3 has 15 residues. V lost 3 bases, J lost 0 bases, and 3 bases stayed unmatched.

The CDR3 protein is CASSVFGSGNHEQFF. The CDR3, as DNA: TGTGCCAGCAGCGTATTCGGTAGCGGGAACCATGAGCAGTTCTTC. The J gene is TRBJ2-1, the V gene TRBV9; TRBD2 matches at 8 bases. The junction had 8 bases not matched to a gene; V was cut back by 1 base and J by 8 bases. The CDR3 has 15 residues. The germline gives CDR1 SGDLS, CDR2 YYNGEE.